The 29 T cell receptor beta chains below come from one sample, sequenced in a study of control samples from healthy donors and cancer patients (dated by TCRdb to the early 2020s). Libraries were prepared through the immunoSEQ multiplex PCR assay. TCRdb holds this immuneACCESS table with in-frame rearrangements only. Some clones are missing; in checked studies, unresolved V genes explain under half, and the rest has no known cause. In all, the sample holds about 130,000 clones, and around nine tenths of those were seen once. The ten largest make up roughly 3.2% of the sample. The sample taken for sequencing was blood. All receptors come from a man aged 45-65 years in good health.

V and J are TRBV29-1 and TRBJ2-1; 11 bases line up with TRBD2. V was pared by 5 bases and J by 0 bases, with 3 bases of the junction left unmatched. The CDR3 loop spans 15 amino acids. The germline CDR1 and CDR2 sequences are SQVTM and ANQGSEA. CDR3 region: CSVPGLAVSYNEQFF. The CDR3, as DNA: TGCAGCGTTCCGGGACTAGCGGTCTCCTACAATGAGCAGTTCTTC.

About this clone itself: The sample has other DNA sequences that encode this CDR3 too. The rearrangement links TRBV7-8 to TRBJ1-2; D is ambiguous. The CDR3 extends over 13 amino acids. Germline values: CDR1 SGHVS, CDR2 FQNEAQ. With 1 base removed from V and 5 bases from J, the gap between germline ends came to 8 bases. CDR3 coding DNA: TGTGCCAGCAGCTTAGAAGGCGTATATGGCTACACCTTC. Its protein product is CASSLEGVYGYTF.

This clone has just a few counts. This chain joins TRBV7-9 and TRBJ2-7; TRBD1 matches 9 bases. Losses at the gene ends were 7 bases for V and 5 bases for J; bases not matched to a gene: 15. This CDR3 region has 16 residues. Germline values: CDR1 SEHNR, CDR2 FQNEAQ (reference sequence). CDR3 sequence reads: CASTPGTGYYSHEQYF. CDR3 coding DNA: TGTGCCAGCACCCCCGGGACAGGGTATTATTCCCACGAGCAGTACTTC.

The CDR3 region is CASSPQTGVNEKLFF. Here the CDR3 DNA reads TGTGCCAGCAGCCCCCAGACAGGGGTTAATGAAAAACTGTTTTTT. This chain uses TRBV14 with TRBJ1-4, with TRBD1 matching over 8 bases. Per the germline V gene, CDR1 is SGHDN and CDR2 is FVKESK. The trim removed 4 bases at V and 4 bases at J, leaving 5 bases unmatched. The CDR3 sequence is 15 residues long.

This clone was detected a few times. The V gene is TRBV11-2, the J gene TRBJ2-7; 8 bases are shared with TRBD1. The J segment lost 1 base and the V segment lost 2 bases, leaving 4 bases of the junction unmatched. The CDR3 runs 15 residues. The germline gives CDR1 SGHAT, CDR2 FQNNGV. CDR3 nucleotides: TGTGCCAGCAGCTTATCCAGGGACAGGTCCTACGAGCAGTACTTC. Protein: CASSLSRDRSYEQYF.

The chain employs TRBV27 and TRBJ1-2; TRBD1 aligns across 7 bases. V was clipped by 6 bases and J by 5 bases; unmatched bases: 12. The CDR3 extends over 15 amino acids. CDR1 is MNHEY, CDR2 SMNVEV, per germline (reference sequence). The CDR3 reads CASRSTGRGEYGYTF. CDR3 bases: TGTGCCAGCAGATCGACAGGGCGTGGGGAATATGGCTACACCTTC.

The V and J genes are TRBV4-1 and TRBJ1-1, with D possibly matching TRBD1 (6 bases). Germline CDR1 is MGHRA and CDR2 is YSYEKL. Trimming removed 1 base at V and 1 base at J, with 10 bases between. The CDR3 consists of 15 residues. The CDR3 sequence: CASSQGVGGNTEAFF. CDR3 in DNA: TGCGCCAGCAGCCAAGGTGTAGGGGGGAACACTGAAGCTTTCTTT.

This chain connects TRBV10-2 to TRBJ2-5; TRBD1 matches 9 bases. Trimming cost V 7 bases and J 5 bases; bases outside gene matches: 8. The V gene's germline CDR1 is WSHSY and CDR2 SAAADI. CDR3 length equals 14 residues. The CDR3 nucleotides are TGCGCCAGCATGGGGACAGGGTTCGCGGAGACCCAGTACTTC. It encodes CASMGTGFAETQYF.

V and J are TRBV11-3 and TRBJ1-1; D possibly corresponds to TRBD1 (5 bases). Per germline, CDR1 SGHNT and CDR2 YENEEA. Trimming took 1 base from V and 11 from J, leaving 20 bases between them. CDR3 length: 15 residues. As DNA, the CDR3 is TGTGCCAGCAGCTTAGCAGGGTCGGCCCTGCCCCACGCTTTCTTT. It specifies CASSLAGSALPHAFF.

This clone turned up a few times. The rearrangement uses TRBV13 and TRBJ2-3; 8 bases line up with TRBD1. Germline assignment: CDR1 PRHDT and CDR2 FYEKMQ (reference sequence). CDR3 length: 16 amino acids. After removal of 4 bases from V and 2 bases from J, the junction contained 8 bases not matched to a gene. The CDR3 region has the DNA TGTGCCAGCAGCTCCCTCAGGACAGGGATCACAGATACGCAGTATTTT. Protein sequence: CASSSLRTGITDTQYF.

The rearrangement joins TRBV9 to TRBJ1-3; D remains ambiguous. Trimming cost V 1 base and J 8 bases, with 10 bases left between them. Germline V gene lookup returns CDR1 SGDLS and CDR2 YYNGEE. The CDR3 covers 13 residues. For the CDR3, the DNA is TGTGCCAGCAGCGTAAATCCGACGGACACCATATATTTT. Translated: CASSVNPTDTIYF.

The gene calls are TRBV5-6 and TRBJ1-1; maybe TRBD1 (6 bases). The V end lost 5 bases, the J end lost 3 bases, and 23 bases lay between the germline ends. Per germline, CDR1 SGHDT and CDR2 YYEEEE. This CDR3 spans 17 amino acids. CDR3 sequence reads: CASSTRVGAQDYTEAFF. The CDR3 DNA reads TGTGCCAGCAGTACTCGAGTGGGGGCGCAGGATTACACTGAAGCTTTCTTT.

The chain joins TRBV29-1 to TRBJ1-2, with 7 positions matching TRBD1. Germline CDR1 reads SQVTM; CDR2 reads ANQGSEA. This CDR3 region has 13 residues. V dropped 4 bases and J dropped 3; count of bases not matched to a gene: 5. CDR3: CSVGNRGDYGYTF. CDR3 DNA: TGCAGCGTTGGGAACAGGGGCGACTATGGCTACACCTTC.

The rearrangement links TRBV11-2 to TRBJ2-5; no clear D. Germline CDR1 SGHAT, CDR2 FQNNGV. Trimming stripped 1 base from V and 2 bases from J, with 8 bases between. The CDR3 loop spans 14 amino acids. The CDR3: CASSLVVGQETQYF. In nucleotides, the CDR3 is TGTGCCAGCAGCTTAGTAGTAGGACAAGAGACCCAGTACTTC.

The CDR3 sequence is CASSYSEPNTQYF. The CDR3 nucleotides read TGTGCCAGCAGTTACTCGGAACCGAATACGCAGTATTTT. The gene calls are TRBV6-6 and TRBJ2-3; D remains unclear. CDR1 and CDR2 from the germline V gene are MNHNY and SVGAGI (reference sequence). Trimming took off 0 bases at V and 7 bases at J, with 8 bases between the two ends. This CDR3 has 13 residues.

The rearrangement uses TRBV9 and TRBJ2-3; the D gene is possibly TRBD1 (6 bases). The CDR3 contains 14 residues. The V end lost 3 bases, the J end lost 4 bases, and 12 bases lay between the germline ends. Germline CDR1 is SGDLS and CDR2 is YYNGEE. This CDR3 is CASSARGWADTQYF. CDR3 coding DNA: TGTGCCAGCAGCGCCAGGGGATGGGCAGATACGCAGTATTTT.

The chain recombines TRBV30 with TRBJ1-6, with D tentatively TRBD1 (6 bases). The CDR3 totals 14 residues. The V gene's germline CDR1 is GTSNPN and CDR2 SVGIG (reference sequence). V lost 1 base, J lost 5 bases, and 9 bases lay in between. The CDR3 region has the DNA TGTGCCTGGAGTGGAGGGACACATAATTCACCCCTCCACTTT. This encodes CAWSGGTHNSPLHF.

This sequence joins TRBV6-6 and TRBJ2-7, with D unresolved. Germline CDR1 reads MNHNY; CDR2 reads SVGAGI (reference sequence). This CDR3 contains 13 residues. Trimming took 2 bases from V and 2 from J, leaving 7 bases between them. The CDR3 sequence is CASSYVAAYEQYF. CDR3 DNA sequence: TGTGCCAGCAGTTACGTTGCAGCCTACGAGCAGTACTTC.

The J gene is TRBJ1-1, the V gene TRBV2; D might be TRBD1 (5 bases). V shed 6 bases and J shed 5 bases, with 19 bases lying between them. The CDR3 runs 15 residues. CDR1 and CDR2 from the germline V gene are SNHLY and FYNNEI. The CDR3 region has the DNA TGTGCCAGCAGGGACCCGGGGGGGGGAAGGACTGAAGCTTTCTTT. The encoded protein is CASRDPGGGRTEAFF. Combining the CDR3 with reference TRBV2 and TRBJ1-1 gives the whole variable domain EPEVTQTPSHQVTQMGQEVILRCVPISNHLYFYWYRQILGQKVEFLVSFYNNEISEKSEIFDDQFSVERPDGSNFTLKIRSTKLEDSAMYFCASRDPGGGRTEAFFGQGTRLTVV.

The CDR3 DNA reads as TGTGCCAGCAGTTTTGACAGAAATAACTATGGCTACACCTTC. The encoded protein is CASSFDRNNYGYTF. The rearrangement links TRBV5-6 to TRBJ1-2; a possible D gene is TRBD1 (5 bases). The CDR3 is made up of 14 amino acids. Trimming stripped 5 bases from V and 1 base from J, with 12 bases between. CDR1 and CDR2 (germline): SGHDT, YYEEEE. Supplemented by reference TRBV5-6 and TRBJ1-2, the full variable domain reads DAGVTQSPTHLIKTRGQQVTLRCSPKSGHDTVSWYQQALGQGPQFIFQYYEEEERQRGNFPDRFSGHQFPNYSSELNVNALLLGDSALYLCASSFDRNNYGYTFGSGTRLTVV.

J is TRBJ2-1 and V is TRBV3-1 (or the pseudogene TRBV3-2); 9 bases are shared with TRBD1. V shed 4 bases, J shed 7 bases, and the junction held 14 bases outside the gene matches. CDR1 is LGHDT, CDR2 YNNKEL, per germline (reference sequence). This CDR3 spans 17 amino acids. The CDR3 loop reads CASSRPSIGTGRNEQFF. In nucleotides, the CDR3 is TGTGCCAGCAGCCGCCCTTCTATCGGGACAGGGAGGAATGAGCAGTTCTTC.

The rearrangement links TRBV4-1 to TRBJ1-6; TRBD1 is a possible D gene (5 bases). The CDR3 runs 14 residues. Trimming took 4 bases from V and 16 from J, leaving 20 bases between them. CDR1 and CDR2 from the germline V gene are MGHRA and YSYEKL. The CDR3 region has the DNA TGCGCCAGCAGCCCGTCAAGGGGTGAACACATGCTCCACTTT. Its protein product is CASSPSRGEHMLHF.

The chain recombines TRBV5-4 with TRBJ2-1; TRBD1 is a possible D gene (6 bases). Germline V gene lookup returns CDR1 SGHNT and CDR2 YYREEE (reference sequence). Trimming stripped 1 base from V and 4 bases from J, with 12 bases between. The CDR3 spans 15 residues. The CDR3 coding sequence is TGTGCCAGCAGCTTGAGTGGACAGATTTACAATGAGCAGTTCTTC. The encoded protein is CASSLSGQIYNEQFF.

The gene calls are TRBV4-1 and TRBJ1-5; TRBD1 is a possible D gene (6 bases). The CDR3 loop spans 15 amino acids. V lost 0 bases, J lost 7 bases, and 13 bases lay in between. The germline V gene has CDR1 MGHRA and CDR2 YSYEKL. Here the CDR3 DNA reads TGCGCCAGCAGCCAAGATCAGGGGTCGGGGCAGCCCCAGCATTTT. This encodes CASSQDQGSGQPQHF.

V and J are TRBV9 and TRBJ1-2; the D is unclear. Germline V lookup: CDR1 SGDLS, CDR2 YYNGEE. The V end was cut by 4 bases, the J end by 2 bases, with 6 bases between. The CDR3 is 12 residues long. The CDR3 DNA reads TGTGCCAGCAGCCGCCCAAACTATGGCTACACCTTC. Its translation is CASSRPNYGYTF. Full variable domain (missing parts from reference TRBV9 and TRBJ1-2): DSGVTQTPKHLITATGQRVTLRCSPRSGDLSVYWYQQSLDQGLQFLIQYYNGEERAKGNILERFSAQQFPDLHSELNLSSLELGDSALYFCASSRPNYGYTFGSGTRLTVV.

The genes are TRBV11-2 and TRBJ1-2; the match to TRBD1 covers 9 bases. CDR3 size: 15 residues. Germline V gene data show CDR1 as SGHAT and CDR2 as FQNNGV. V lost 5 bases to trimming and J lost 9 bases; unmatched junction nucleotides: 13. CDR3 residues: CASSPATGGINSYTF. The CDR3 DNA is TGTGCCAGCAGCCCGGCGACAGGGGGGATTAATAGCTACACCTTC.

The CDR3, as DNA: TGTGCCAGCAGCTCAGAGACAGCTTCCTACGAGCAGTACTTC. This codes for CASSSETASYEQYF. This chain links TRBV3-1 (or the pseudogene TRBV3-2) with TRBJ2-7; maybe TRBD1 (5 bases). This CDR3 is 14 amino acids long. In germline, CDR1 is LGHDT, CDR2 YNNKEL (reference sequence). The germline V and J ends were trimmed by 5 bases and 1 base, with 12 bases remaining between them.

This chain joins TRBV6-6 and TRBJ1-2; 7 bases are a match to TRBD1. Germline V gene data show CDR1 as MNHNY and CDR2 as SVGAGI (reference sequence). The CDR3 totals 13 residues. J gave up 14 bases and V 2 bases, and 11 bases lay outside the gene matches. In DNA, the CDR3 is TGTGCCAGCAGTTACCAACGAAATGGACAGGAGACCTTC. Its translation is CASSYQRNGQETF.

V is TRBV6-5 and J is TRBJ2-1; D may be TRBD1 (5 bases). The CDR3 consists of 16 residues. Looked up from germline, CDR1 is MNHEY and CDR2 is SVGAGI. Trimming took off 2 bases at V and 4 bases at J, with 15 bases between the two ends. The CDR3 sequence is CASSYRRAISYNEQFF. The CDR3 DNA is TGTGCCAGCAGTTACCGCAGGGCCATCAGTTACAATGAGCAGTTCTTC.